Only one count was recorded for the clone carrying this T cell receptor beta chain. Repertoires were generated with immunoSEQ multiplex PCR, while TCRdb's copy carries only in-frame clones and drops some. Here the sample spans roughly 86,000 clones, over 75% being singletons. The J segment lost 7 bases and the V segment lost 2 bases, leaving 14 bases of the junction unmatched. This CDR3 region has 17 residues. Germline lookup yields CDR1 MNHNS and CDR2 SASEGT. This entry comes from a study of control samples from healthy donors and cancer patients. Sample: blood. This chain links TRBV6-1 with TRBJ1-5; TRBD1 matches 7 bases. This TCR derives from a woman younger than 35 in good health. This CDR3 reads CASSELRGGGIRQPQHF. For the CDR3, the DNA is TGTGCCAGCAGTGAACTCCGGGGAGGGGGCATCCGCCAGCCCCAGCATTTT.